The 32 T cell receptor beta chains given below trace back to one sample, sequenced in a study of vaccination and CD4 T cells after COVID-19. No antigen is known for these receptors. Sample treatment: roughly 11-day PBMC culture with coronavirus spike peptide pools or control peptides (ViraFEST assay). Scientists ran DNA taken from cultured CD4+ T cells through the Oncomine TCR Beta short-read assay for sequencing. TCRdb independently ran MiXCR on the PCR reads; one entry per CDR3 protein. The data contain 18,000 or so distinct CDR3 sequences, 42% of them singletons. Here the sequenced sample was CD4+ T cells from blood, cultured in vitro, taken before SARS-CoV-2 vaccination. Receptors were obtained from a human donor who received a COVID-19 vaccine.

V usage is TRBV12-5 and J usage is TRBJ1-6; 7 bases agree with TRBD1. J gave up 5 bases and V 5 bases, and 0 bases lay outside the gene matches. The CDR3 contains 13 residues. Germline V gene sequence: CDR1 LGHNT, CDR2 FRNRAP. CDR3 residues: CASGTGDNSPLHF. The CDR3 nucleotides are TGTGCTAGTGGTACAGGGGATAATTCACCCCTCCACTTT.

The chain uses TRBV12-3 or TRBV12-4 and TRBJ1-2; D ambiguous. With 5 bases removed from V and 5 bases from J, the gap between germline ends came to 18 bases. This CDR3 is 15 amino acids long. CDR3 loop: CASSPLARRTYGYTF. The CDR3 DNA reads TGTGCCAGCAGTCCCCTGGCGAGACGGACTTATGGCTACACCTTC.

The chain joins TRBV5-4 to TRBJ2-3; no clear D gene. Trimming stripped 3 bases from V and 0 bases from J, with 2 bases between. The germline CDR1 and CDR2 sequences are SGHNT and YYREEE (reference sequence). This CDR3 contains 12 residues. CDR3 bases: TGTGCCAGCAGCTCTAGCACAGATACGCAGTATTTT. The encoded protein is CASSSSTDTQYF.

The CDR3: CASSKNGGLSQETQYF. DNA for the CDR3: TGTGCCAGCAGCAAAAACGGAGGGTTATCTCAAGAGACCCAGTACTTC. This chain links TRBV12-3 or TRBV12-4 with TRBJ2-5; D perhaps matches TRBD2 (6 bases). V lost 6 bases, J lost 2 bases, and 19 bases lay in between. This CDR3 spans 16 amino acids.

V gene TRBV5-1 combines with J gene TRBJ1-1; 7 nucleotides align to TRBD1. The germline gives CDR1 SGHRS, CDR2 YFSETQ. CDR3 length equals 15 residues. The junction had 8 bases not matched to a gene; V was cut back by 0 bases and J by 6 bases. CDR3 sequence: CASSLGARGRPEAFF. The CDR3 DNA is TGCGCCAGCAGCTTGGGTGCCAGGGGGAGGCCTGAAGCTTTCTTT. Filled out from reference TRBV5-1 and TRBJ1-1, the complete variable domain reads KAGVTQTPRYLIKTRGQQVTLSCSPISGHRSVSWYQQTPGQGLQFLFEYFSETQRNKGNFPGRFSGRQFSNSRSEMNVSTLELGDSALYLCASSLGARGRPEAFFGQGTRLTVV.

The table lists this clonotype with a few counts. The rearrangement joins TRBV20-1 to TRBJ1-1, with 9 bases matching TRBD1. CDR1 is DFQATT, CDR2 SNEGSKA, per germline (reference sequence). The V segment lost 6 bases and the J segment 6 bases; nucleotides outside the gene matches: 5. There are 12 residues in the CDR3. Written as DNA, the CDR3 is TGCAGTGCCTTGGGACAGGGTGCTGAAGCTTTCTTT. Residues: CSALGQGAEAFF.

The chain is built from TRBV25-1 and TRBJ2-5; D unresolved. From germline, CDR1 is MGHDK and CDR2 SYGVNS. Trimming cost V 4 bases and J 4 bases, with 7 bases left between them. The length of the CDR3 is 12 residues. CDR3 sequence: CASSADGETQYF. CDR3 bases: TGTGCCAGCAGTGCGGACGGAGAGACCCAGTACTTC.

This clonotype has just a few counts. V gene TRBV7-9 combines with J gene TRBJ1-3, with D maybe TRBD1 (5 bases). Per germline, CDR1 SEHNR and CDR2 FQNEAQ (reference sequence). With 4 bases removed from V and 3 bases from J, the gap between germline ends came to 10 bases. The CDR3 has 14 amino acids. CDR3 protein: CASSSGADGNTIYF. For the CDR3, the DNA is TGTGCCAGCAGCTCCGGGGCCGATGGAAACACCATATATTTT.

V is TRBV25-1 and J is TRBJ2-3; weak D call: TRBD2 (5 bases). CDR3 length equals 13 residues. Between the trimmed V and J ends, which lost 5 bases and 0 bases, there was a span of 6 bases. The germline CDR1 and CDR2 sequences are MGHDK and SYGVNS. CDR3 coding DNA: TGTGCCAGCAGTCGGGAAAGCACAGATACGCAGTATTTT. This gives the protein CASSRESTDTQYF.

The chain is built from TRBV20-1 and TRBJ2-1; 9 bases map to TRBD2. The CDR3 contains 17 residues. Germline V gene lookup returns CDR1 DFQATT and CDR2 SNEGSKA (reference sequence). Trimming removed 6 bases from V and 0 bases from J; junction bases left unmatched: 12. CDR3 in amino acids: CSAAGASGDASYNEQFF. CDR3 DNA sequence: TGCAGTGCCGCGGGGGCTAGCGGGGACGCCTCCTACAATGAGCAGTTCTTC.

The chain recombines TRBV5-1 with TRBJ1-1; weak D call: TRBD1 (6 bases). This CDR3 spans 16 amino acids. Trimming shortened V by 6 bases and J by 4 bases, and 22 bases separated the two germline ends. Germline CDR1 reads SGHRS; CDR2 reads YFSETQ. The CDR3 region is CASTIEQGRFGTEAFF. The CDR3 region has the DNA TGCGCCAGCACTATTGAACAGGGTCGTTTCGGCACTGAAGCTTTCTTT. Based on the CDR3 plus reference TRBV5-1 and TRBJ1-1, the full variable domain is KAGVTQTPRYLIKTRGQQVTLSCSPISGHRSVSWYQQTPGQGLQFLFEYFSETQRNKGNFPGRFSGRQFSNSRSEMNVSTLELGDSALYLCASTIEQGRFGTEAFFGQGTRLTVV.

This clonotype has only a few counts. The rearrangement uses TRBV24-1 and TRBJ2-5; D possibly matches TRBD1 or TRBD2 (5 bases each). There are 17 residues in the CDR3. Trimming removed 2 bases at V and 2 bases at J, with 17 bases between. Germline CDR1 reads KGHDR; CDR2 reads SFDVKD. The CDR3 is CATSDSRSGTIQETQYF. In DNA, the CDR3 is TGTGCCACCAGTGATTCGCGGAGTGGGACGATTCAAGAGACCCAGTACTTC.

The table lists this clonotype with a few counts. The chain links TRBV18 to TRBJ1-2; D ambiguous. CDR3 length equals 13 residues. The germline V gene encodes CDR1 KGHSH and CDR2 LQKENI. V lost 4 bases and J 5 bases, leaving 11 bases between the germline ends. The CDR3 here is CASSLGIRYGYTF. DNA for the CDR3: TGTGCCAGCTCACTGGGGATCCGGTATGGCTACACCTTC.

This clonotype has a handful of counts. The chain recombines TRBV7-8 with TRBJ2-2; D unresolved. This CDR3 has 13 residues. V lost 5 bases and J 2 bases, leaving 6 bases between the germline ends. In germline, CDR1 is SGHVS, CDR2 FQNEAQ. This chain's CDR3 is CASSVVNTGELFF. CDR3 bases: TGTGCCAGCAGCGTCGTAAACACCGGGGAGCTGTTTTTT.

The genes are TRBV5-1 and TRBJ2-3, with 7 bases lining up with TRBD2. Germline assignment: CDR1 SGHRS and CDR2 YFSETQ. The CDR3 totals 16 residues. After removal of 3 bases from V and 2 bases from J, the junction contained 9 bases not matched to a gene. The CDR3 nucleotides are TGCGCCAGCAGCTCTAGAAGCGGGGCGAACACAGATACGCAGTATTTT. This translates into CASSSRSGANTDTQYF.

This clonotype was recorded a few times. V usage is TRBV27 and J usage is TRBJ1-6; no firm D call. V was pared by 10 bases and J by 1 base, with 8 bases between. The length of the CDR3 is 13 residues. CDR1 is MNHEY, CDR2 SMNVEV, per germline (reference sequence). This CDR3 reads CATSGSYNSPLHF. The CDR3 nucleotides are TGTGCCACATCGGGGTCCTATAATTCACCCCTCCACTTT.

V is TRBV19 and J is TRBJ1-1; D possibly corresponds to TRBD1 (5 bases). The V gene's germline CDR1 is LNHDA and CDR2 SQIVND (reference sequence). V lost 6 bases, J lost 10 bases, and 15 bases lay in between. CDR3 length equals 12 residues. The CDR3 loop reads CASRPPGGVAFF. CDR3 DNA sequence: TGTGCCAGTAGGCCCCCGGGGGGGGTAGCTTTCTTT.

The chain carries TRBV5-4 and TRBJ1-2; the D is unclear. There are 13 residues in the CDR3. The germline gives CDR1 SGHNT, CDR2 YYREEE (reference sequence). The V gene lost 0 bases and the J gene lost 8 bases, with 11 bases spanning the gap. The CDR3 sequence: CASSLDGLGGYTF. The DNA for the CDR3 is TGTGCCAGCAGCTTGGACGGCTTGGGAGGCTACACCTTC.

This clonotype was recorded a few times. The chain uses TRBV5-6 and TRBJ2-2, with 9 bases identical to TRBD1. The V gene's germline CDR1 is SGHDT and CDR2 YYEEEE. The CDR3 sequence is 16 residues long. The V and J ends lost 2 bases and 4 bases, in that order; junction bases with no gene match: 6. The DNA of the CDR3 is TGTGCCAGCAGCTTTCGAGGGACAGGGATCACCGGGGAGCTGTTTTTT. Translated: CASSFRGTGITGELFF.

The chain is built from TRBV6-1 and TRBJ1-2; no clear D. The CDR3 spans 14 residues. Germline CDR1 is MNHNS and CDR2 is SASEGT. The V gene lost 11 bases and the J gene lost 4 bases, with 20 bases spanning the gap. CDR3 in amino acids: CAGSEVGRPYGYTF. CDR3 nucleotides: TGTGCCGGCTCGGAGGTGGGAAGACCCTATGGCTACACCTTC.

To note about this clonotype: The junction departs from the called germline gene at one end, perhaps through a read error. This chain joins TRBV7-3 and TRBJ2-1, with D possibly TRBD2 on 5 matching bases. The CDR3 is 13 amino acids. Germline lookup yields CDR1 SGHTA and CDR2 FQGTGA. In DNA form, the CDR3 reads TGTGCCAGCAGCTCCGAGGGTTTGAACTTCGTGGTCTTC. This translates into CASSSEGLNFVVF. The full variable domain, with the rest looked up from reference TRBV7-3 and TRBJ2-1, is GAGVSQTPSNKVTEKGKYVELRCDPISGHTALYWYRQSLGQGPEFLIYFQGTGAADDSGLPNDRFFAVRPEGSVSTLKIQRTERGDSAVYLCASSSEGLNFVVFGPGTRLTVL.

The chain is built from TRBV6-5 and TRBJ1-1; D gene ambiguous. Germline CDR1 MNHEY, CDR2 SVGAGI. Trimming removed 0 bases at V and 4 bases at J, with 12 bases between. This CDR3 is 15 amino acids long. Written as DNA, the CDR3 is TGTGCCAGCAGTTACTCGGGTGGAGGGCCCACTGAAGCTTTCTTT. This gives the protein CASSYSGGGPTEAFF.

The chain combines TRBV20-1 with TRBJ2-3, with TRBD2 matching over 10 bases. The J segment lost 2 bases and the V segment lost 6 bases, leaving 5 bases of the junction unmatched. The CDR3 covers 14 residues. Looked up from germline, CDR1 is DFQATT and CDR2 is SNEGSKA (reference sequence). The CDR3 nucleotides read TGCAGTGCCCATAGCGGGGGGAACACAGATACGCAGTATTTT. It codes for CSAHSGGNTDTQYF.

The chain has TRBV7-2 and TRBJ2-3; 8 bases line up with TRBD2. The length of the CDR3 is 20 residues. Germline CDR1 and CDR2: SGHTA and FQGNSA. Unmatched junction bases numbered 25, after V lost 1 base and J lost 10 bases. The CDR3 sequence is CASSLVSWDGSGGNGRAQYF. DNA of the CDR3: TGTGCCAGCAGCTTAGTATCTTGGGATGGGAGCGGGGGCAATGGCAGGGCGCAGTATTTT.

The chain recombines TRBV24-1 with TRBJ2-7; possibly TRBD1 for D (5 bases). Between the trimmed V and J ends, which lost 2 bases and 4 bases, there was a span of 17 bases. Germline V gene data show CDR1 as KGHDR and CDR2 as SFDVKD. This CDR3 has 16 amino acids. The CDR3 coding sequence is TGTGCCACCAGTGATTCGAGCAGGGCCCTTGGGTACGAGCAGTACTTC. Protein product: CATSDSSRALGYEQYF.

J is TRBJ1-2 and V is TRBV5-1, with unresolved D. The CDR3 length is 15 residues. Germline V lookup: CDR1 SGHRS, CDR2 YFSETQ. The V end was cut by 0 bases, the J end by 1 base, with 10 bases between. The CDR3 nucleotides are TGCGCCAGCAGCTTGGGCTCATCAGTTAACTATGGCTACACCTTC. This sequence encodes CASSLGSSVNYGYTF.

The genes are TRBV20-1 and TRBJ1-2, with 10 positions matching TRBD1. The V gene's germline CDR1 is DFQATT and CDR2 SNEGSKA (reference sequence). The J segment lost 4 bases and the V segment lost 0 bases, leaving 8 bases of the junction unmatched. The length of the CDR3 is 16 residues. CDR3 DNA sequence: TGCAGTGCTAGAGATGCGGGGACAGGGGCCTCCTATGGCTACACCTTC. Translated: CSARDAGTGASYGYTF.

This clonotype has a handful of counts. The chain uses TRBV20-1 and TRBJ2-5; D is undetermined. The CDR3 is 13 amino acids. Germline CDR1 is DFQATT and CDR2 is SNEGSKA (reference sequence). The V gene lost 1 base and the J gene lost 5 bases, with 11 bases spanning the gap. This CDR3 reads CSARAIQWETQYF. The DNA of the CDR3 is TGCAGTGCTAGAGCAATTCAATGGGAGACCCAGTACTTC.

CDR3 protein: CAWSVRFLVRVSYGYTF. In DNA form, the CDR3 reads TGTGCCTGGAGTGTAAGGTTCTTGGTCAGGGTCAGCTATGGCTACACCTTC. The V call is TRBV30, the J call TRBJ1-2; TRBD1 might be the D (5 bases). The CDR3 consists of 17 residues. Germline CDR1 reads GTSNPN; CDR2 reads SVGIG (reference sequence). V gave up 0 bases and J gave up 4 bases, with 21 bases separating them. Based on the CDR3 plus reference TRBV30 and TRBJ1-2, the full variable domain is SQTIHQWPATLVQPVGSPLSLECTVEGTSNPNLYWYRQAAGRGLQLLFYSVGIGQISSEVPQNLSASRPQDRQFILSSKKLLLSDSGFYLCAWSVRFLVRVSYGYTFGSGTRLTVV.

V is TRBV19 and J is TRBJ2-5; 8 bases agree with TRBD2. V dropped 1 base and J dropped 5; count of bases not matched to a gene: 6. Germline assignment: CDR1 LNHDA and CDR2 SQIVND (reference sequence). This CDR3 has 15 residues. CDR3 protein: CASSIVRGGQETQYF. Here the CDR3 DNA reads TGTGCCAGTAGTATAGTCCGGGGGGGCCAGGAGACCCAGTACTTC.

In its sample, this clonotype was seen a few times. V gene TRBV2 combines with J gene TRBJ1-2; D is perhaps TRBD1 (5 bases). Germline CDR1 reads SNHLY; CDR2 reads FYNNEI. This CDR3 is 16 amino acids long. Trimming shortened V by 3 bases and J by 7 bases, and 21 bases separated the two germline ends. In DNA, the CDR3 is TGTGCCAGCAGTGACGGGGGGGTCCGGGTAGTGGGTGGCTACACCTTC. Its protein is CASSDGGVRVVGGYTF.

V is TRBV19 and J is TRBJ2-7; D is possibly TRBD1 or TRBD2 (5 bases each). The germline CDR1 and CDR2 sequences are LNHDA and SQIVND (reference sequence). The ends were cut back, 5 bases at V and 1 base at J, with 18 bases in the middle. The CDR3 spans 16 residues. The CDR3 region has the DNA TGTGCCAGTAGTCAATCCCGGGACCATATTTCCTACGAGCAGTACTTC. Translating gives CASSQSRDHISYEQYF.